The sequence of this T cell receptor (beta chain) was determined in a study of T cell responses to AZD1222 COVID-19 vaccine. Generated by immunoSEQ multiplex PCR, the TCRdb table keeps only in-frame clones and is missing some. The table has around 150,000 clones, about 91% seen once. Study outcomes and limitations: Donors in the cohort were predominantly white British and more often female, and clonal diversity was possibly underestimated. Reportedly, nearly half of unique spike TCRs recognized epitopes outside B.1.351/B.1.1.7 mutations. No repertoire was sampled before or during the peak T cell response, only after it.

Of note for this clone: Its antigen is undetermined.

CDR3 size: 17 residues. With 7 bases clipped from V and 6 bases from J, the junction kept 10 bases outside the gene matches. Germline V gene data show CDR1 as SNHLY and CDR2 as FYNNEI. The chain uses TRBV2 and TRBJ2-1, with 15 bases aligning to TRBD2. The input for sequencing was peripheral blood, taken on day 0 of MenACWY control vaccination. The clonotype was recovered from an adult in good health. This chain's CDR3 is CASKGLAGGPMGNEQFF. In nucleotides, the CDR3 is TGTGCCAGCAAAGGACTAGCGGGAGGGCCTATGGGCAATGAGCAGTTCTTC.